This record concerns one TCR beta chain sequence. The antigen is unknown. Systemic immunosuppression or autoimmune disease history was grounds to exclude patients. This sample stems from a study of OX40 agonist ivuxolimab in advanced cancers. The overall study: Hepatocellular carcinoma, melanoma, renal cell or head and neck cancer was diagnosed in the dose-escalation patients.

This CDR3 region has 15 residues. V trimming: 3 bases; J trimming: 0 bases; junction bases outside the gene matches: 2. Germline assignment: CDR1 LNHDA and CDR2 SQIVND (reference sequence). Method: immunoSEQ multiplex PCR; TCRdb's copy keeps in-frame clones and lacks some. The table includes roughly 48,000 clones, about 89% detected once. Study-level results: Clonal expansion in partial responders at 0.1-3.0 mg/kg ranked among the lowest. Expanded clones tended on average to be more numerous among CD8+ T cells than CD4+.

The sample here was CD4+ or CD8+ T cells sorted from blood, taken in a trial of the OX40 agonist ivuxolimab. This chain links TRBV19 with TRBJ1-5; 7 nucleotides line up with TRBD1. This TCR came from an adult with an advanced solid tumor such as melanoma, head and neck, liver or kidney cancer. CDR3 DNA sequence: TGTGCCAGTAGTATGACAGGGTATAGCAATCAGCCCCAGCATTTT. As protein: CASSMTGYSNQPQHF. Using reference TRBV19 and TRBJ1-5 for the parts outside the CDR3, the full variable domain is DGGITQSPKYLFRKEGQNVTLSCEQNLNHDAMYWYRQDPGQGLRLIYYSQIVNDFQKGDIAEGYSVSREKKESFPLTVTSAQKNPTAFYLCASSMTGYSNQPQHFGDGTRLSIL.